These 22 T cell receptor beta chains originate from one sample sequenced in a study of blood T cell repertoires in COVID-19. The table came from immunoSEQ multiplex PCR; TCRdb's copy has only in-frame clones and leaves some out. There are roughly 430,000 clones in the sample; roughly 87% occur only once, and around 1.9% lies in the top ten. The specimen sequenced was PBMCs or T cells enriched from blood (not recorded which). Receptors originate from a woman aged 40 to 49 with acute COVID-19.

This chain connects TRBV2 to TRBJ1-1; D is unresolved. The V gene lost 6 bases and the J gene lost 1 base, with 9 bases spanning the gap. Germline-derived CDR1 and CDR2 are SNHLY and FYNNEI. This CDR3 has 13 amino acids. In DNA, the CDR3 is TGTGCCAGCAGCGACGGGTGGAACACTGAAGCTTTCTTT. Its protein is CASSDGWNTEAFF.

V usage is TRBV18 and J usage is TRBJ1-2, with 7 bases matching TRBD1. Trimming at V came to 6 bases and at J to 6 bases, leaving 4 bases not matched to a gene. From germline, CDR1 is KGHSH and CDR2 LQKENI. The CDR3 covers 12 residues. CDR3 sequence reads: CASSVDRDGYTF. CDR3 DNA: TGTGCCAGCTCCGTAGACAGGGATGGCTACACCTTC.

The chain recombines TRBV6-5 with TRBJ1-1; TRBD1 agrees at 7 bases. CDR3 length: 14 residues. V dropped 4 bases and J dropped 8; count of bases not matched to a gene: 10. Germline CDR1 MNHEY, CDR2 SVGAGI. The CDR3 is CASSSRDRVSEAFF. CDR3 DNA sequence: TGTGCCAGCAGTTCAAGAGACAGGGTTTCAGAAGCTTTCTTT.

The chain links TRBV19 to TRBJ1-2; no definite D call. Germline CDR1 is LNHDA and CDR2 is SQIVND (reference sequence). The V end lost 3 bases, the J end lost 8 bases, and 13 bases lay between the germline ends. The CDR3 spans 13 residues. The CDR3 DNA sequence: TGTGCCAGTAGTATTACCGGGGTTAAAGGCTACACCTTC. It yields the protein CASSITGVKGYTF.

This sequence joins TRBV18 and TRBJ2-3; maybe TRBD1 (6 bases). V was cut by 5 bases and J by 3 bases, with 15 bases left in between. This CDR3 spans 15 amino acids. Per germline, CDR1 KGHSH and CDR2 LQKENI. In nucleotides, the CDR3 is TGTGCCAGCTCAGAAAAGACAGGATGGACAGATACGCAGTATTTT. Translated: CASSEKTGWTDTQYF. Looking up the rest from reference TRBV18 and TRBJ2-3 gives the full variable domain: NAGVMQNPRHLVRRRGQEARLRCSPMKGHSHVYWYRQLPEEGLKFMVYLQKENIIDESGMPKERFSAEFPKEGPSILRIQQVVRGDSAAYFCASSEKTGWTDTQYFGPGTRLTVL.

This clone was detected once. The chain has TRBV11-3 and TRBJ2-3; the D is unclear. In germline, CDR1 is SGHNT, CDR2 YENEEA. The CDR3 is 12 residues long. Trimming stripped 0 bases from V and 5 bases from J, with 3 bases between. The CDR3 loop reads CASSLDRDTQYF. The CDR3 DNA sequence: TGTGCCAGCAGCTTAGATCGAGATACGCAGTATTTT.

This sequence joins TRBV5-1 and TRBJ1-3, with a possible D match to TRBD1 (6 bases). This CDR3 contains 15 residues. Germline CDR1 reads SGHRS; CDR2 reads YFSETQ. V gave up 4 bases and J gave up 2 bases, with 13 bases separating them. The CDR3 nucleotides are TGCGCCAGCAGCGCTGTAGGGGGAGCTGGAAACACCATATATTTT. This sequence encodes CASSAVGGAGNTIYF.

The V and J genes are TRBV20-1 and TRBJ1-1; D unclear. Trimming removed 3 bases from V and 6 bases from J, with 5 bases in between. Germline loops: CDR1 DFQATT, CDR2 SNEGSKA (reference sequence). CDR3 size: 10 residues. Here the CDR3 DNA reads TGCAGTGCTAGTTCCGCTGAAGCTTTCTTT. It yields the protein CSASSAEAFF.

The chain couples TRBV12-3 or TRBV12-4 to TRBJ2-7; perhaps TRBD1 as D (5 bases). CDR3 length: 13 amino acids. Trimming took off 5 bases at V and 5 bases at J, with 13 bases between the two ends. The CDR3 loop is CASSGSRADEQYF. The CDR3 coding sequence is TGTGCCAGCAGTGGTAGCAGGGCCGACGAGCAGTACTTC.

The chain is built from TRBV10-3 and TRBJ1-1; D is ambiguous. The CDR3 has 13 amino acids. Trimming cost V 3 bases and J 4 bases, with 9 bases left between them. CDR1 is ENHRY and CDR2 is SYGVKD in the germline V gene. The CDR3 sequence is CAISEAGVTEAFF. The CDR3 DNA reads as TGTGCCATCAGTGAAGCCGGGGTCACTGAAGCTTTCTTT.

The genes are TRBV6-5 and TRBJ1-4, with 8 positions matching TRBD1. V was pared by 5 bases and J by 10 bases, with 6 bases of the junction left unmatched. CDR1 is MNHEY, CDR2 SVGAGI, per germline. The CDR3 contains 13 residues. As DNA, the CDR3 is TGTGCCAGCAGTCGAGGACAGGGTACAAAACTGTTTTTT. Translating it yields CASSRGQGTKLFF.

Remarks on this clone: This same CDR3 is encoded by further DNA sequences in the sample. This CDR3 is CASSRDRANTEAFF. For the CDR3, the DNA is TGTGCCAGCAGTCGGGACAGGGCGAACACTGAAGCTTTCTTT. The genes are TRBV2 and TRBJ1-1, with 9 bases that match TRBD1. V was clipped by 5 bases and J by 1 base; unmatched bases: 2. The CDR3 extends over 14 amino acids. In germline, CDR1 is SNHLY, CDR2 FYNNEI.

This chain links TRBV18 with TRBJ1-1; D might be TRBD1 (6 bases). The CDR3 loop spans 14 amino acids. V was cut by 5 bases and J by 3 bases, with 13 bases left in between. Germline values: CDR1 KGHSH, CDR2 LQKENI. The CDR3 DNA reads TGTGCCAGCTCAACGATGCACAGGGACACTGAAGCTTTCTTT. This translates into CASSTMHRDTEAFF.

V usage is TRBV7-9 and J usage is TRBJ2-1; TRBD2 agrees at 7 bases. CDR3 size: 15 residues. V shed 1 base, J shed 4 bases, and the junction held 4 bases outside the gene matches. Per germline, CDR1 SEHNR and CDR2 FQNEAQ (reference sequence). The CDR3 DNA sequence: TGTGCCAGCAGCTTAGTTTCCGGGGGGTACAATGAGCAGTTCTTC. Translation gives CASSLVSGGYNEQFF.

The rearrangement links TRBV4-2 to TRBJ2-3, with D possibly TRBD2 on 8 matching bases. Germline V lookup: CDR1 LGHNA, CDR2 YNFKEQ. CDR3 length equals 17 residues. Between the trimmed V and J ends, which lost 4 bases and 2 bases, there was a span of 19 bases. CDR3 sequence reads: CASSRSQGRGVTDTQYF. The DNA for the CDR3 is TGTGCCAGCAGCCGCTCACAGGGGCGGGGGGTCACAGATACGCAGTATTTT.

The V and J genes are TRBV24-1 and TRBJ1-5, with TRBD1 as a possible D gene (5 bases). The CDR3 is 13 residues long. The ends were cut back, 5 bases at V and 5 bases at J, with 9 bases in the middle. Germline lookup yields CDR1 KGHDR and CDR2 SFDVKD. This chain's CDR3 is CATSVQDHQPQHF. The CDR3 DNA sequence: TGTGCCACCAGTGTACAGGACCATCAGCCCCAGCATTTT.

The chain carries TRBV5-1 and TRBJ2-7; D gene ambiguous. The CDR3 covers 14 residues. CDR1 SGHRS and CDR2 YFSETQ come from the germline V gene. V was clipped by 3 bases and J by 2 bases, with 12 bases between them. For the CDR3, the DNA is TGCGCCAGCAGCTCCCAGGCCAACACCTACGAGCAGTACTTC. Translated: CASSSQANTYEQYF.

The chain is built from TRBV1 and TRBJ2-3; the D call TRBD2 from the table was never checked on the DNA. TRBV1 is a recognized pseudogene. The CDR3 loop spans 16 amino acids. The DNA for the CDR3 is TGCACCAGCAGCCAATCTAGCGGGCCCCCCACAGATACGCAGTATTTT. This sequence encodes CTSSQSSGPPTDTQYF.

The chain carries TRBV5-8 and TRBJ1-1, with D tentatively TRBD1 (6 bases). The germline V and J ends were trimmed by 0 bases and 5 bases, with 20 bases remaining between them. CDR3 length: 17 residues. Germline values: CDR1 SGHTS, CDR2 YDEGEE. CDR3 region: CASSLAHSRGGRTEAFF. The DNA for the CDR3 is TGTGCCAGCAGCTTGGCCCACAGCAGGGGCGGAAGGACTGAAGCTTTCTTT.

In nucleotides, the CDR3 is TGTGCCACCAGGGAACAGGGGGTAGGAGGCTACACCTTC. Its translation is CATREQGVGGYTF. The rearrangement links TRBV2 to TRBJ1-2, with TRBD1 identical over 8 bases. This CDR3 is built from 13 residues. Trimming cost V 10 bases and J 8 bases; bases outside gene matches: 12. The germline gives CDR1 SNHLY, CDR2 FYNNEI.

The chain is built from TRBV3-1 (or the pseudogene TRBV3-2) and TRBJ1-2, with 8 positions matching TRBD1. The trim removed 4 bases at V and 6 bases at J, leaving 7 bases unmatched. CDR3 length: 14 amino acids. CDR1 and CDR2 (germline): LGHDT, YNNKEL (reference sequence). CDR3 protein: CASSPQTGVNGYTF. CDR3 sequence (DNA): TGTGCCAGCAGCCCTCAGACAGGGGTGAATGGCTACACCTTC.

The chain links TRBV2 to TRBJ1-2, with a tentative D call TRBD1 (5 bases). Germline-derived CDR1 and CDR2 are SNHLY and FYNNEI. V was shortened by 0 bases and J by 12 bases, with 14 bases between the two germline ends. The CDR3 contains 13 residues. The CDR3 reads CASSEAWDSIHTF. CDR3 coding DNA: TGTGCCAGCAGTGAAGCTTGGGACTCTATCCACACCTTC.